The 27 T cell receptor beta chains reported below all come from one sample, sequenced in a study of OX40 agonist ivuxolimab in advanced cancers. Profiled with immunoSEQ multiplex PCR; TCRdb holds only in-frame clones, not every one. Of 35,000 to 50,000 clones in the sample, 82% were seen once. Sequencing was performed on CD4+ or CD8+ T cells sorted from blood, taken in a trial of the OX40 agonist ivuxolimab. Receptor source: an adult with an advanced solid tumor such as melanoma, head and neck, liver or kidney cancer.

The rearrangement links TRBV9 to TRBJ1-1; D is unresolved. The V end lost 0 bases, the J end lost 1 base, and 10 bases lay between the germline ends. The CDR3 runs to 15 residues. Per the germline V gene, CDR1 is SGDLS and CDR2 is YYNGEE. In nucleotides, the CDR3 is TGTGCCAGCAGCGTAGGCCGGGCTACGAACACTGAAGCTTTCTTT. Amino acid sequence: CASSVGRATNTEAFF.

The V call is TRBV7-2, the J call TRBJ2-1, with D unclear. The CDR3 runs 13 residues. Deletions cut 5 bases from V and 4 bases from J, with 9 bases between. Per germline, CDR1 SGHTA and CDR2 FQGNSA. CDR3 loop: CASSQSGYNEQFF. The CDR3 coding sequence is TGTGCCAGCAGCCAAAGTGGTTACAATGAGCAGTTCTTC.

This clone was recorded only once. V and J are TRBV19 and TRBJ2-7; D remains ambiguous. V was trimmed by 10 bases and J by 4 bases, leaving 17 bases between them. This CDR3 has 13 residues. Germline V gene lookup returns CDR1 LNHDA and CDR2 SQIVND (reference sequence). In nucleotides, the CDR3 is TGTGCCACCTCCGCCGGCGTGGGTTACGAGCAGTACTTC. It translates to CATSAGVGYEQYF.

The CDR3 protein is CASSPTGSGVTDTQYF. The DNA for the CDR3 is TGTGCCAGCAGTCCAACAGGGAGTGGAGTCACAGATACGCAGTATTTT. The chain carries TRBV28 and TRBJ2-3; D is perhaps TRBD1 (6 bases). Trimming removed 5 bases from V and 2 bases from J, with 17 bases in between. The germline gives CDR1 MDHEN, CDR2 SYDVKM. This CDR3 contains 16 residues. Drawing the rest from reference TRBV28 and TRBJ2-3, the complete variable domain is DVKVTQSSRYLVKRTGEKVFLECVQDMDHENMFWYRQDPGLGLRLIYFSYDVKMKEKGDIPEGYSVSREKKERFSLILESASTNQTSMYLCASSPTGSGVTDTQYFGPGTRLTVL.

V usage is TRBV19 and J usage is TRBJ2-3, with D possibly being TRBD2 (5 bases). V lost 1 base and J 3 bases, leaving 14 bases between the germline ends. The germline CDR1 and CDR2 sequences are LNHDA and SQIVND (reference sequence). The CDR3 totals 16 residues. CDR3 DNA: TGTGCCAGTAGTATAGTCGTGGGAGAGGGAACAGATACGCAGTATTTT. Protein product: CASSIVVGEGTDTQYF. The full variable domain, in which reference TRBV19 and TRBJ2-3 provide the parts outside the CDR3, is DGGITQSPKYLFRKEGQNVTLSCEQNLNHDAMYWYRQDPGQGLRLIYYSQIVNDFQKGDIAEGYSVSREKKESFPLTVTSAQKNPTAFYLCASSIVVGEGTDTQYFGPGTRLTVL.

The chain recombines TRBV5-6 with TRBJ2-7; D unclear. Deletions cut 0 bases from V and 3 bases from J, with 1 base between. Per germline, CDR1 SGHDT and CDR2 YYEEEE. This CDR3 spans 11 amino acids. The CDR3 loop is CASSLGYEQYF. The CDR3 region has the DNA TGTGCCAGCAGCTTGGGCTACGAGCAGTACTTC.

V and J are TRBV6-5 and TRBJ1-4, with D tentatively TRBD1 (6 bases). This CDR3 has 14 amino acids. Trimming took off 2 bases at V and 8 bases at J, with 12 bases between the two ends. Germline-derived CDR1 and CDR2 are MNHEY and SVGAGI. CDR3 sequence: CASSYKPQGEKLFF. The CDR3 bases are TGTGCCAGCAGTTACAAGCCTCAGGGGGAAAAACTGTTTTTT.

This clone occurred a few times. The rearrangement uses TRBV7-9 and TRBJ1-1, with 12 bases matching TRBD1. Germline assignment: CDR1 SEHNR and CDR2 FQNEAQ (reference sequence). This CDR3 region has 15 residues. The trim removed 7 bases at V and 2 bases at J, leaving 5 bases unmatched. Here the CDR3 reads CASTGQGAYNTEAFF. The CDR3 coding sequence is TGTGCCAGCACGGGACAGGGGGCATACAACACTGAAGCTTTCTTT.

The chain has TRBV16 and TRBJ2-7; possible D gene TRBD1, 5 bases. Germline CDR1 KGHSY, CDR2 FQNENV. The V gene lost 2 bases and the J gene lost 7 bases, with 15 bases spanning the gap. The CDR3 spans 14 residues. CDR3 DNA: TGTGCCAGCAGCCAAGAGACAGATTTATGGGAGCAGTACTTC. Translated, it gives CASSQETDLWEQYF.

V gene TRBV19 combines with J gene TRBJ2-7; D not resolved. In germline, CDR1 is LNHDA, CDR2 SQIVND (reference sequence). This CDR3 contains 16 residues. V dropped 5 bases and J dropped 0 bases, with 17 bases sitting between them. DNA for the CDR3: TGTGCCAGTAGTGTTACCTTCCTACCGCACTCCTACGAGCAGTACTTC. It codes for CASSVTFLPHSYEQYF.

The V and J genes are TRBV2 and TRBJ2-2, with D perhaps given as TRBD1 or TRBD2 (5 bases each). The germline CDR1 and CDR2 sequences are SNHLY and FYNNEI. Trimming removed 6 bases from V and 3 bases from J, with 20 bases in between. The CDR3 extends over 17 amino acids. CDR3 sequence reads: CASRKPRGERDTGELFF. The CDR3 bases are TGTGCCAGCAGGAAACCGAGGGGTGAAAGGGACACCGGGGAGCTGTTTTTT.

This clone was seen a handful of times. J is TRBJ2-7 and V is TRBV2, with D possibly being TRBD1 (6 bases). Germline V gene lookup returns CDR1 SNHLY and CDR2 FYNNEI. The CDR3 extends over 13 amino acids. V dropped 7 bases and J dropped 1 base, with 11 bases sitting between them. In DNA, the CDR3 is TGTGCCAGCACACGACAGGATTCCTACGAGCAGTACTTC. It codes for CASTRQDSYEQYF.

V and J are TRBV6-5 and TRBJ1-1; weak D call: TRBD1 (6 bases). The CDR3 runs 14 residues. Looked up from germline, CDR1 is MNHEY and CDR2 is SVGAGI. The V and J ends lost 2 bases and 5 bases respectively, with 12 bases between them. The CDR3 DNA reads TGTGCCAGCAGTTACAACAGGGCGGGGACTGAAGCTTTCTTT. Translation gives CASSYNRAGTEAFF.

This sequence joins TRBV7-2 and TRBJ2-6; possibly TRBD1 or TRBD2 for D (6 bases each). Germline CDR1 and CDR2: SGHTA and FQGNSA. CDR3 length equals 15 residues. Between the trimmed V and J ends, which lost 5 bases and 3 bases, there was a span of 11 bases. The CDR3, as DNA: TGTGCCAGCAGCCCCAGGGGAGGTGGGGCCAACGTCCTGACTTTC. Translated: CASSPRGGGANVLTF.

This chain connects TRBV19 to TRBJ2-1; 12 bases agree with TRBD2. The CDR3 has 17 amino acids. Per the germline V gene, CDR1 is LNHDA and CDR2 is SQIVND (reference sequence). Trimming took 3 bases from V and 7 from J; bases not matched to a gene: 10. CDR3 protein: CASSIQTSGGSGNEQFF. The CDR3 region has the DNA TGTGCCAGTAGTATTCAGACTAGCGGGGGAAGTGGTAATGAGCAGTTCTTC.

This clone was observed a handful of times. CDR3 in DNA: TGTGCCAGCAGGGACTGGGTCAATCAGCCCCAGCATTTT. Protein product: CASRDWVNQPQHF. V usage is TRBV2 and J usage is TRBJ1-5; D gene ambiguous. CDR3 length: 13 amino acids. V was pared by 6 bases and J by 3 bases, with 9 bases between. Per germline, CDR1 SNHLY and CDR2 FYNNEI.

V usage is TRBV7-9 and J usage is TRBJ1-1, with unresolved D. The length of the CDR3 is 16 residues. Trimming took 1 base from V and 4 from J, leaving 16 bases between them. Germline V gene data show CDR1 as SEHNR and CDR2 as FQNEAQ (reference sequence). The CDR3, as DNA: TGTGCCAGCAGCTTAGTTAGGATCGTGGAAGGCACTGAAGCTTTCTTT. Protein product: CASSLVRIVEGTEAFF. Full variable domain (remainder filled in from reference TRBV7-9 and TRBJ1-1): DTGVSQNPRHKITKRGQNVTFRCDPISEHNRLYWYRQTLGQGPEFLTYFQNEAQLEKSRLLSDRFSAERPKGSFSTLEIQRTEQGDSAMYLCASSLVRIVEGTEAFFGQGTRLTVV.

This chain links TRBV5-8 with TRBJ1-2; D unresolved. The CDR3 covers 14 residues. Germline V gene data show CDR1 as SGHTS and CDR2 as YDEGEE. V was clipped by 2 bases and J by 2 bases, with 10 bases between them. In DNA form, the CDR3 reads TGTGCCAGCAGCTTCCCAGCGGTCAACTATGGCTACACCTTC. Protein: CASSFPAVNYGYTF.

The rearrangement links TRBV27 to TRBJ2-6; no firm D call. The CDR3 extends over 17 amino acids. Germline V CDR1 and CDR2: MNHEY, SMNVEV (reference sequence). Trimming left V 5 bases short and J 0 bases short, with 14 bases between. CDR3: CASSERPERSGANVLTF. For the CDR3, the DNA is TGTGCCAGCAGTGAACGCCCCGAGCGCTCTGGGGCCAACGTCCTGACTTTC.

In this sample, this clone turned up once. The chain employs TRBV27 and TRBJ2-2; unclear D gene. The germline V gene encodes CDR1 MNHEY and CDR2 SMNVEV (reference sequence). The V gene lost 2 bases and the J gene lost 3 bases, with 7 bases spanning the gap. CDR3 length: 14 residues. DNA of the CDR3: TGTGCCAGCAGTTTAAATATGGACACCGGGGAGCTGTTTTTT. Amino acid sequence: CASSLNMDTGELFF.

The V and J genes are TRBV27 and TRBJ1-3; D uncertain. The ends were cut back, 0 bases at V and 0 bases at J, with 3 bases in the middle. The CDR3 loop spans 14 amino acids. Germline CDR1 and CDR2: MNHEY and SMNVEV (reference sequence). The CDR3 DNA is TGTGCCAGCAGTTTATCGGTCTCTGGAAACACCATATATTTT. Its protein product is CASSLSVSGNTIYF.

The CDR3 DNA reads TGTGCCTGGAGTAGGACAGGGAAACAGAACAATCAGCCCCAGCATTTT. As protein: CAWSRTGKQNNQPQHF. The chain joins TRBV30 to TRBJ1-5; 8 bases match TRBD1. This CDR3 contains 16 residues. CDR1 is GTSNPN, CDR2 SVGIG, per germline (reference sequence). Trimming at V came to 2 bases and at J to 3 bases, leaving 9 bases not matched to a gene.

The chain is built from TRBV6-1 and TRBJ2-2, with 7 bases identical to TRBD2. Per germline, CDR1 MNHNS and CDR2 SASEGT. The CDR3 length is 15 residues. J gave up 8 bases and V 3 bases, and 9 bases lay outside the gene matches. CDR3 sequence (DNA): TGTGCCAGCAGTGACTCGTCTAGCGGATGGGGGGAGCTGTTTTTT. Encoded protein: CASSDSSSGWGELFF.

This clone was seen a handful of times. The chain is built from TRBV10-3 and TRBJ1-5, with D hard to call. CDR1 ENHRY and CDR2 SYGVKD come from the germline V gene. CDR3 length: 13 amino acids. The ends were cut back, 11 bases at V and 9 bases at J, with 20 bases in the middle. CDR3 nucleotide sequence: TGTGCCCGCCTCAGTACCATCAGCAGGCCCCAGCATTTT. It specifies CARLSTISRPQHF.

This clone was detected a few times. The chain has TRBV18 and TRBJ2-7; unclear D gene. Germline values: CDR1 KGHSH, CDR2 LQKENI. The CDR3 consists of 17 residues. V gave up 3 bases and J gave up 3 bases, with 21 bases separating them. This CDR3 reads CASSPSIDNKGIYEQYF. The CDR3 DNA sequence: TGTGCCAGCTCACCTTCCATCGACAACAAGGGCATCTACGAGCAGTACTTC. The complete variable domain, with remaining parts taken from reference TRBV18 and TRBJ2-7, reads NAGVMQNPRHLVRRRGQEARLRCSPMKGHSHVYWYRQLPEEGLKFMVYLQKENIIDESGMPKERFSAEFPKEGPSILRIQQVVRGDSAAYFCASSPSIDNKGIYEQYFGPGTRLTVT.

The CDR3 nucleotides read TGTGCCAGCAGCTTAGGGACTATCCAAGAGACCCAGTACTTC. It specifies CASSLGTIQETQYF. The V and J genes are TRBV7-8 and TRBJ2-5; possible D gene TRBD2, 6 bases. CDR1 SGHVS and CDR2 FQNEAQ come from the germline V gene. V lost 1 base and J 1 base, leaving 7 bases between the germline ends. The CDR3 totals 14 residues. Based on the CDR3 plus reference TRBV7-8 and TRBJ2-5, the full variable domain is GAGVSQSPRYKVAKRGQDVALRCDPISGHVSLFWYQQALGQGPEFLTYFQNEAQLDKSGLPSDRFFAERPEGSVSTLKIQRTQQEDSAVYLCASSLGTIQETQYFGPGTRLLVL.

The chain carries TRBV7-9 and TRBJ2-7; no clear D gene. Trimming cost V 2 bases and J 2 bases, with 7 bases left between them. The CDR3 contains 13 residues. Germline-derived CDR1 and CDR2 are SEHNR and FQNEAQ (reference sequence). For the CDR3, the DNA is TGTGCCAGCAGCTTAAAGCGTCCCTACGAGCAGTACTTC. It yields the protein CASSLKRPYEQYF.